A selection of T cell receptor beta chains follows, all from one sample in a study of blood T cell repertoires in COVID-19. The assay was immunoSEQ multiplex PCR, and TCRdb's table has in-frame clones only and misses some. In the table there are roughly 71,000 clones, around 78% of which are singletons. Sequenced: peripheral blood. The source is a woman aged 80 or older with acute or convalescent COVID-19. Each CDR3 is given with its conserved first and last residue. The D gene is left open where the match is weak. The size of a clone is reported for some rows only, either as once, few or many, or as a class for expanded clones.

TRBV9	NA	NA	TRBJ1-1	TGTGCCAGCAGCAAAGGGACTTTAAGCGACACTGAAGCTTTCTTT	CASSKGTLSDTEAFF
TRBV19	few	NA	TRBJ1-4	TGTGCCAGTAGTCTTACTGACAGAAAAAATGAAAAACTGTTTTTT	CASSLTDRKNEKLFF
TRBV5-1	NA	NA	TRBJ1-2	TGCGCCAGCAGCCCCTCTTCGGCGGGACTAGATGGCTACACCTTC	CASSPSSAGLDGYTF
TRBV6-5	NA	NA	TRBJ1-3	TGTGCCAGCAGCCGAGGGAGGGTTTCTGGAAACACCATATATTTT	CASSRGRVSGNTIYF
TRBV5-1	NA	NA	TRBJ1-1	TGCGCCAGCAGCTGGGAGTCCGGGGGCACTGAAGCTTTCTTT	CASSWESGGTEAFF
TRBV9	few	NA	TRBJ1-5	TGTGCCAGCAGCGTAGCCGGAGATAGCAATCAGCCCCAGCATTTT	CASSVAGDSNQPQHF
TRBV7-8	NA	TRBD2	TRBJ2-7	TGTGCCAGCAGCCTAGGGACTAGCGGGGCTGTTAATGGGCACGAGCAGTACTTC	CASSLGTSGAVNGHEQYF
TRBV6-5	NA	TRBD1	TRBJ2-7	TGTGCCAGCAGTCTCGACAGGGACGAGCAGTACTTC	CASSLDRDEQYF
TRBV20-1	few	NA	TRBJ1-1	TGCAGTGTCCGGGGGGGCACTGAAGCTTTCTTT	CSVRGGTEAFF
TRBV2	NA	NA	TRBJ2-2	TGTGCCAGCCGAGGGAATGACGGGGAGCTGTTTTTT	CASRGNDGELFF
TRBV7-9	once	TRBD1	TRBJ1-1	TGTGCCAGCAGCTCCGGGACAGCCCCAACTGAAGCTTTCTTT	CASSSGTAPTEAFF
TRBV3-1/TRBV3-2	NA	TRBD1	TRBJ1-5	TGTGCCAGCAGCCCCTACGGACAGGTTAATCAGCCCCAGCATTTT	CASSPYGQVNQPQHF
TRBV27	NA	NA	TRBJ1-6	TGTGCCAGCAGTTTCCCAGGCCCTGGGTCACCCCTCCACTTT	CASSFPGPGSPLHF
TRBV7-8	NA	NA	TRBJ2-1	TGTGCCAGCAGCTTTCTAAATTCCAATGAGCAGTTCTTC	CASSFLNSNEQFF
TRBV5-1	few	TRBD1	TRBJ1-2	TGCGCCAGCAGCTTGGACAGGGGGTCGGGAGGCTACACCTTC	CASSLDRGSGGYTF
TRBV2	NA	TRBD1	TRBJ1-2	TGTGCCAGCAGTATACAGGGGCGCTATGGCTACACCTTC	CASSIQGRYGYTF
TRBV29-1	NA	NA	TRBJ1-1	TGCAGCGTCACCGTGACAGTTCTCACTGAAGCTTTCTTT	CSVTVTVLTEAFF
TRBV9	NA	TRBD2	TRBJ2-7	TGTGCCAGCAGCGTAGCACCGGGAGGCTTAAGGGAGCAGTACTTC	CASSVAPGGLREQYF
TRBV4-1	few	NA	TRBJ2-1	TGCGCCAGCAGCCAAGATATTACCGGGAGTTCCTACAATGAGCAGTTCTTC	CASSQDITGSSYNEQFF
TRBV28	NA	TRBD2	TRBJ2-2	TGTGCCAGCGGAGAATCGGGACTAGCGGCGAACACCGGGGAGCTGTTTTTT	CASGESGLAANTGELFF
TRBV10-3	NA	NA	TRBJ2-1	TGTGCCATCAGTGACAGGGTTGGGAATGAGCAGTTCTTC	CAISDRVGNEQFF
TRBV7-2	NA	NA	TRBJ2-7	TGTGCCAGCAGCGCAGACACAGGGAGCCACGAGCAGTACTTC	CASSADTGSHEQYF